What follows are 2 T cell receptor beta chains derived from one specimen sequenced in a study of early stage breast cancer tumors. Libraries were prepared by immunoSEQ multiplex PCR; TCRdb keeps only in-frame clonotypes and omits some of them. The sample has about 69,000 clones; 80% are singletons. Sequenced material: blood. These receptors all come from a person in their 40s with breast cancer.

V and J are TRBV7-9 and TRBJ2-7; TRBD2 is a possible D gene (6 bases). The CDR3 runs to 15 residues. The germline gives CDR1 SEHNR, CDR2 FQNEAQ (reference sequence). V was cut by 6 bases and J by 0 bases, with 15 bases left in between. CDR3 DNA sequence: TGTGCCAGCAGACCGCTAGCGAGGAGCTCCTACGAGCAGTACTTC. It encodes CASRPLARSSYEQYF.

The chain links TRBV10-3 to TRBJ2-7; TRBD2 matches at 10 bases. From germline, CDR1 is ENHRY and CDR2 SYGVKD. CDR3 length: 15 amino acids. V lost 3 bases, J lost 3 bases, and 5 bases stayed unmatched. CDR3 loop: CAISDSGRLDYEQYF. The CDR3 DNA is TGTGCCATCAGTGATAGCGGGAGGTTGGACTACGAGCAGTACTTC.